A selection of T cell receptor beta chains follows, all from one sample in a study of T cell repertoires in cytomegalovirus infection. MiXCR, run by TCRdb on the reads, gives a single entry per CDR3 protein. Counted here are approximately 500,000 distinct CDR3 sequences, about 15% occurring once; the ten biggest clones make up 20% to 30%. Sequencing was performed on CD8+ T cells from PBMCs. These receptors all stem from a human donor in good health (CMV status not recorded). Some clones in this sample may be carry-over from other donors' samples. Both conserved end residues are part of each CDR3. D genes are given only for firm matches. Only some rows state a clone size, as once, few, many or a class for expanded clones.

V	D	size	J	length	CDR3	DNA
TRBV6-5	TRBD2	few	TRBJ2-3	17	CASSSTPTSGVTDTQYF	TGTGCCAGCAGTTCCACTCCGACTAGCGGGGTCACAGATACGCAGTATTTT
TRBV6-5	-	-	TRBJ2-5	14	CASSPYRVVETQYF	TGTGCCAGCAGTCCCTACCGGGTAGTTGAGACCCAGTACTTC
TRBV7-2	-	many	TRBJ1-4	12	CASSFTSRELFF	TGTGCCAGCAGCTTTACCAGCCGGGAACTGTTTTTT
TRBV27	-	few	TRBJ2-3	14	CASSSGLYTDTQYF	TGTGCCAGCAGTTCCGGACTCTACACAGATACGCAGTATTTT
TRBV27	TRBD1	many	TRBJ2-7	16	CASSLLGQRSSYEQYF	TGTGCCAGCAGTTTATTGGGACAGAGGAGCTCCTACGAGCAGTACTTC
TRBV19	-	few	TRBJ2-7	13	CASSISGAHEQYF	TGTGCCAGTAGTATTTCAGGGGCTCACGAGCAGTACTTC
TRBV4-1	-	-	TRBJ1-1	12	CASSQDGGRAFF	TGCGCCAGCAGCCAAGACGGGGGGAGAGCTTTCTTT
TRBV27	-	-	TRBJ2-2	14	CASSLSDRTGELFF	TGTGCCAGCAGTCTCTCAGACAGGACCGGGGAGCTGTTTTTT
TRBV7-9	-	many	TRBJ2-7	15	CASSFLASGSYEQYF	TGTGCCAGCAGCTTCTTAGCTTCGGGCTCCTACGAGCAGTACTTC
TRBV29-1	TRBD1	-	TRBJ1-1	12	CSAGTGDTEAFF	TGCAGCGCCGGGACAGGGGACACTGAAGCTTTCTTT
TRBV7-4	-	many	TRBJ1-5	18	CASTITTSGDYSNQPQHF	TGTGCCAGCACCATTACGACCTCAGGGGACTATAGCAATCAGCCCCAGCATTTT
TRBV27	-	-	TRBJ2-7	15	CASSLGRTVSNEQYF	TGTGCCAGCAGTTTAGGCAGGACAGTTAGCAACGAGCAGTACTTC
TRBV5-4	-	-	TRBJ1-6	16	CASSPQPRDTNSPLHF	TGTGCCAGCAGCCCCCAGCCACGGGACACTAATTCACCCCTCCACTTT
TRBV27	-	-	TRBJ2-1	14	CASRGSVIYNEQFF	TGTGCCAGCAGAGGGAGCGTGATCTACAATGAGCAGTTCTTC
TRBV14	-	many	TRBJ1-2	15	CASSQDSRNTYGYTF	TGTGCCAGCAGCCAAGATAGCAGGAATACCTATGGCTACACCTTC
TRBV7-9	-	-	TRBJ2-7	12	CTSGDSSYEQYF	TGTACCAGCGGGGACAGCTCCTACGAGCAGTACTTC
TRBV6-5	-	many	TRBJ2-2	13	CASSFTAPGELFF	TGTGCCAGCAGTTTTACGGCCCCCGGGGAGCTGTTTTTT
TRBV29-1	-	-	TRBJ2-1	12	CSVLGLGPEQFF	TGCAGCGTTCTAGGCCTGGGACCCGAGCAGTTCTTC
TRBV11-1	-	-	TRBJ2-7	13	CASRSDSAYEQYF	TGTGCCAGCAGATCGGACAGTGCCTACGAGCAGTACTTC
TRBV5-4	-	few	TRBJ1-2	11	CASSLGSGYTF	TGTGCCAGCAGCTTGGGGTCTGGCTACACCTTC
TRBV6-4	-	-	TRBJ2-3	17	CASSEPYAGPSTDTQYF	TGTGCCAGCAGTGAGCCCTACGCAGGCCCCAGCACAGATACGCAGTATTTT